One sample yielded the 8 T cell receptor beta chains listed below, sequenced in a study of cytomegalovirus exposure and HLA in healthy donors. The PCR ran on 60 Vbeta and 13 Jbeta primers. Sequencing was performed with immunoSEQ multiplex PCR; in TCRdb, only in-frame clones are kept and a portion is missing. There are roughly 130,000 clones in the sample; 80% occur only once, and more than 3% lies in the top ten. Sequenced: PBMCs. These receptors all stem from a male donor in good health and CMV-seronegative.

The rearrangement links TRBV5-6 to TRBJ1-1; D gene unclear. Germline V gene sequence: CDR1 SGHDT, CDR2 YYEEEE. The CDR3 consists of 13 residues. Trimming took 4 bases from V and 1 from J, leaving 8 bases between them. The CDR3 DNA reads as TGTGCCAGCAGCCCGGAGAGGAACACTGAAGCTTTCTTT. This encodes CASSPERNTEAFF.

The chain combines TRBV27 with TRBJ2-7; TRBD2 aligns across 9 bases. CDR1 is MNHEY and CDR2 is SMNVEV in the germline V gene (reference sequence). The CDR3 runs 14 residues. V was clipped by 2 bases and J by 5 bases; unmatched bases: 4. The CDR3 DNA sequence: TGTGCCAGCAGTTTACTAGCGGGAATGAACGAGCAGTACTTC. Its translation: CASSLLAGMNEQYF.

The rearrangement uses TRBV18 and TRBJ2-3; 14 bases are a match to TRBD2. CDR1 and CDR2 from the germline V gene are KGHSH and LQKENI. The CDR3 runs to 17 residues. Trimming at V came to 3 bases and at J to 7 bases, leaving 9 bases not matched to a gene. The CDR3 nucleotides are TGTGCCAGCTCACCCCTGGGACTAGCGGGAGCTCCTAATACGCAGTATTTT. Protein: CASSPLGLAGAPNTQYF.

This chain uses TRBV9 with TRBJ2-1, with TRBD2 matching over 8 bases. The germline CDR1 and CDR2 sequences are SGDLS and YYNGEE. Germline trimming cut 3 bases from V and 5 bases from J; bases unmatched to any gene: 10. CDR3 size: 16 residues. The CDR3 region is CASSAGSGVRDNEQFF. The CDR3 DNA follows: TGTGCCAGCAGCGCAGGTAGCGGGGTCAGGGACAATGAGCAGTTCTTC.

This sequence joins TRBV4-3 and TRBJ2-5, with 10 positions matching TRBD2. The junction had 3 bases not matched to a gene; V was cut back by 2 bases and J by 3 bases. This CDR3 is built from 15 residues. Germline CDR1 LGHNA, CDR2 YSLEER. The CDR3 region has the DNA TGCGCCAGCAGCCAAACCGGGACTAGCGAAGAGACCCAGTACTTC. It codes for CASSQTGTSEETQYF.

A single count supports this clone. CDR3 loop: CASLTGISEAFF. The CDR3 DNA follows: TGTGCCAGCTTAACAGGAATTTCTGAAGCTTTCTTT. This rearrangement joins TRBV6-1 to TRBJ1-1, with a tentative D call TRBD1 (5 bases). Germline CDR1 reads MNHNS; CDR2 reads SASEGT. Trimming cost V 8 bases and J 6 bases, with 13 bases left between them. This CDR3 is 12 amino acids long.

The table lists this clone with a count of one. The rearrangement links TRBV6-5 to TRBJ1-1; tentatively, D is TRBD1 (5 bases). V lost 2 bases, J lost 8 bases, and 18 bases lay in between. Germline loops: CDR1 MNHEY, CDR2 SVGAGI. The CDR3 sequence is 15 residues long. The CDR3 spells CASSYGTLTVDEAFF. CDR3 DNA sequence: TGTGCCAGCAGTTACGGAACTTTGACAGTCGACGAAGCTTTCTTT.

The rearrangement joins TRBV18 to TRBJ1-5; 9 nucleotides match TRBD1. CDR1 KGHSH and CDR2 LQKENI come from the germline V gene. J gave up 6 bases and V 3 bases, and 6 bases lay outside the gene matches. The CDR3 length is 15 residues. In DNA, the CDR3 is TGTGCCAGCTCACCGTCCGACAGGGGGAGTCAGCCCCAGCATTTT. It yields the protein CASSPSDRGSQPQHF.